This entry lists 13 T cell receptor beta chains sequenced from one sample in a study of cytomegalovirus exposure and HLA in healthy donors. The PCR had 60 Vbeta and 13 Jbeta primers. Profiled with immunoSEQ multiplex PCR; TCRdb holds only in-frame clones, not every one. Among 60,000 to 90,000 clones, 70% were seen once, and the ten largest hold more than 8%. The sample taken for sequencing was PBMCs. The receptor set was obtained from a woman aged 45 to 65 in good health and CMV-seropositive.

This chain joins TRBV6-5 and TRBJ2-7; tentatively, D is TRBD1 (5 bases). The CDR3 is 14 amino acids. CDR1 is MNHEY and CDR2 is SVGAGI in the germline V gene. Trimming cost V 4 bases and J 6 bases, with 16 bases left between them. The CDR3 DNA reads as TGTGCCAGCAGTTCGCTAACCTCAGGGTCCGAGCAGTACTTC. This encodes CASSSLTSGSEQYF.

V usage is TRBV6-5 and J usage is TRBJ1-4; D unclear. V was clipped by 6 bases and J by 2 bases, with 10 bases between them. This CDR3 spans 14 amino acids. CDR1 is MNHEY and CDR2 is SVGAGI in the germline V gene. The DNA of the CDR3 is TGTGCCAGCAGAAATCGCCGGACTAATGAAAAACTGTTTTTT. The encoded protein is CASRNRRTNEKLFF.

This clone occurred once. The V gene is TRBV5-1, the J gene TRBJ1-2; 9 positions agree with TRBD1. Germline V CDR1 and CDR2: SGHRS, YFSETQ. The CDR3 consists of 17 residues. V lost 3 bases and J lost 2; bases outside the gene matches: 11. Here the CDR3 reads CASSSPGTGYLNYGYTF. CDR3 DNA sequence: TGCGCCAGCAGCTCCCCGGGGACAGGGTATCTCAACTATGGCTACACCTTC.

This rearrangement joins TRBV5-1 to TRBJ2-1; D unclear. The CDR3 covers 14 residues. The V end lost 0 bases, the J end lost 3 bases, and 7 bases lay between the germline ends. Per the germline V gene, CDR1 is SGHRS and CDR2 is YFSETQ. The CDR3 is CASSLGVGYNEQFF. The CDR3, as DNA: TGCGCCAGCAGCTTGGGAGTCGGCTACAATGAGCAGTTCTTC.

This chain joins TRBV30 and TRBJ2-6, with no clear D. The CDR3 runs 14 residues. Between the trimmed V and J ends, which lost 5 bases and 0 bases, there was a span of 8 bases. CDR1 is GTSNPN and CDR2 is SVGIG in the germline V gene (reference sequence). CDR3 sequence (DNA): TGTGCCTGGGCCCCAGGCTCTGGGGCCAACGTCCTGACTTTC. This translates into CAWAPGSGANVLTF.

This clone was counted between two and nine times. The chain combines TRBV14 with TRBJ1-6; 8 bases align to TRBD1. The CDR3 spans 15 residues. The V segment lost 5 bases and the J segment 10 bases; nucleotides outside the gene matches: 10. Germline CDR1 reads SGHDN; CDR2 reads FVKESK. CDR3 sequence: CASSSRTGNGSPLHF. The CDR3 DNA follows: TGTGCCAGCAGCTCCAGGACAGGGAACGGCTCACCCCTCCACTTT.

In its sample, this clone was seen a few times. The chain couples TRBV6-5 to TRBJ2-1; D perhaps matches TRBD2 (5 bases). Germline CDR1 reads MNHEY; CDR2 reads SVGAGI. The CDR3 consists of 16 residues. Trimming removed 6 bases at V and 8 bases at J, with 23 bases between. CDR3 in DNA: TGTGCCAGCAGCTACAGACTAAGCGGATTGATGCATGAGCAGTTCTTC. This sequence encodes CASSYRLSGLMHEQFF.

This clone was detected a few times. The same CDR3 also results from other DNA sequences found in this sample. The chain carries TRBV7-8 and TRBJ1-3; 10 positions agree with TRBD1. Germline CDR1 reads SGHVS; CDR2 reads FQNEAQ. V shed 5 bases and J 8 bases; nucleotides not matched to a gene: 15. The CDR3 has 17 amino acids. The CDR3 bases are TGTGCCAGCAGCCCTTCTGAAGGGACAGGGGTAGGGGACACCATATATTTT. Translated, it gives CASSPSEGTGVGDTIYF.

The J gene is TRBJ1-2, the V gene TRBV28; 10 nucleotides agree with TRBD1. V was clipped by 5 bases and J by 7 bases; unmatched bases: 10. The CDR3 is 15 residues long. CDR1 and CDR2 from the germline V gene are MDHEN and SYDVKM. The CDR3 DNA reads as TGTGCCAGCAGTCCGCCGGGACAGGGGTTCTCTGGCTACACCTTC. It is translated as CASSPPGQGFSGYTF.

The chain carries TRBV11-3 and TRBJ2-2, with D unclear. V was cut by 0 bases and J by 7 bases, with 3 bases left in between. The CDR3 contains 12 residues. Per germline, CDR1 SGHNT and CDR2 YENEEA. In DNA, the CDR3 is TGTGCCAGCAGCTTAGATCTCGGGGAGCTGTTTTTT. Translated, it gives CASSLDLGELFF. Based on the CDR3 plus reference TRBV11-3 and TRBJ2-2, the full variable domain is EAGVVQSPRYKIIEKKQPVAFWCNPISGHNTLYWYLQNLGQGPELLIRYENEEAVDDSQLPKDRFSAERLKGVDSTLKIQPAELGDSAVYLCASSLDLGELFFGEGSRLTVL.

This clone was picked up a small number of times. The chain combines TRBV29-1 with TRBJ2-7; TRBD2 agrees at 14 bases. Per the germline V gene, CDR1 is SQVTM and CDR2 is ANQGSEA. The trim removed 6 bases at V and 3 bases at J, leaving 1 base unmatched. CDR3 length: 13 amino acids. In DNA, the CDR3 is TGCAGCGTGGGACTAGCGGGAGTCTACGAGCAGTACTTC. Translation gives CSVGLAGVYEQYF.

The chain carries TRBV28 and TRBJ1-1; maybe TRBD1 (5 bases). Deletions cut 5 bases from V and 0 bases from J, with 16 bases between. Germline CDR1 reads MDHEN; CDR2 reads SYDVKM. This CDR3 comprises 16 residues. The CDR3 reads CASSLTSTEMNTEAFF. CDR3 DNA sequence: TGTGCCAGCAGTCTGACATCGACAGAAATGAACACTGAAGCTTTCTTT.

The V gene is TRBV7-2, the J gene TRBJ1-2; no firm D call. Trimming stripped 1 base from V and 6 bases from J, with 12 bases between. Germline values: CDR1 SGHTA, CDR2 FQGNSA. The CDR3 is 14 residues long. CDR3 in amino acids: CASSLVGSSDGYTF. The CDR3 coding sequence is TGTGCCAGCAGCTTAGTGGGGAGTAGCGATGGCTACACCTTC.